The subject of this entry is one TCR beta chain. The antigen is unknown. The data are from a study of cytomegalovirus exposure and HLA in healthy donors. This PCR relied on a set of 60 Vbeta primers and 13 Jbeta primers. Assay used: immunoSEQ multiplex PCR; TCRdb lists only in-frame clones, some missing. The table records about 200,000 clones, 70% to 85% of them present only once. The V gene's germline CDR1 is MNHNY and CDR2 SVGAGI (reference sequence). V was pared by 6 bases and J by 13 bases, with 4 bases of the junction left unmatched. The CDR3 has 12 residues. The study, taken as a whole, reports: A later analysis appeared to link common viral pathogens to several of the most significant clusters. While the bulk of TCR sequences proved rare, some public TCRs turned up in many donors. Compared with the approximately 680-donor mean, an Asian-associated ancestry cluster reportedly had fewer N-insertions, according to a later analysis. Both high specificity and high sensitivity reportedly marked the classifier's diagnosis of cytomegalovirus status.

The source material was PBMCs. V usage is TRBV6-6 and J usage is TRBJ2-1, with 12 bases aligning to TRBD2. The TCR was taken from a man aged 35 to 55 in good health and CMV-seropositive. DNA of the CDR3: TGTGCCAGCAGACCACTAGCGGGAGGCCAGTTCTTC. The encoded protein is CASRPLAGGQFF.